These 17 T cell receptor beta chains share one sample of origin, sequenced in a study of glioma-infiltrating T cells (TCRdb year 2016). Sequenced on an Illumina MiSeq. The iRepertoire nested amplicon-rescue multiplex PCR (arm-PCR) platform was used to amplify TCR alpha and beta CDR3 regions from RNA. TCRdb handled the public reads itself, with Q25 trimming in fastp and clone calling in MiXCR, and kept productive beta chains. When rows share a CDR3 protein, they turn into one entry using the most common DNA and genes. A total of under 200,000 distinct CDR3 sequences appear in this sample, under 55% of them only once. 5.2% of the sample rests with the top ten. Input material: glioma tissue, nonneoplastic brain tissue, or PBMCs (not recorded which). Receptor source: a human donor with low-grade glioma or glioblastoma, undergoing nonglioma brain surgery, or in good health (not recorded which).

In the case of this clonotype: Sequence at one end of the junction differs from germline and may be a read error. The chain is built from TRBV12-3 or TRBV12-4 and TRBJ1-1; D ambiguous. This CDR3 has 16 residues. CDR3: CASSFIFGDMNNEAFF. The CDR3 DNA reads TGTGCCAGCAGTTTCATATTCGGGGATATGAACAATGAAGCTTTCTTT.

In this sample, this clonotype turned up a few times. The genes are TRBV7-9 and TRBJ2-5, with D tentatively TRBD2 (5 bases). V dropped 5 bases and J dropped 4 bases, with 8 bases sitting between them. The CDR3 covers 12 residues. Germline assignment: CDR1 SEHNR and CDR2 FQNEAQ (reference sequence). The CDR3 DNA sequence: TGTGCCAGCAGCGCGGGCGTAGAGACCCAGTACTTC. Its protein product is CASSAGVETQYF.

This clonotype was picked up many times. The chain links TRBV27 to TRBJ2-7; unclear D gene. The CDR3 has 13 amino acids. Germline CDR1 is MNHEY and CDR2 is SMNVEV (reference sequence). V was trimmed by 2 bases and J by 6 bases, leaving 11 bases between them. The CDR3 sequence: CASSLGVQAEQYF. In DNA, the CDR3 is TGTGCCAGCAGTTTAGGTGTTCAGGCCGAGCAGTACTTC.

This clonotype was observed a few times. This chain joins TRBV5-4 and TRBJ1-6; tentative D call: TRBD1 (6 bases). The CDR3 is 14 amino acids. CDR1 is SGHNT, CDR2 YYREEE, per germline (reference sequence). The ends were cut back, 0 bases at V and 9 bases at J, with 10 bases in the middle. CDR3 in DNA: TGTGCCAGCAGCTTGGACAGGGCCGGTTCACCCCTCCACTTT. Amino acids: CASSLDRAGSPLHF.

With respect to this clonotype: A read error may be the cause here, since a much bigger clone is one base away. The rearrangement links TRBV7-9 to TRBJ2-7; D may be TRBD2 (6 bases). This CDR3 region has 16 residues. The germline gives CDR1 SEHNR, CDR2 FQNEAQ (reference sequence). The CDR3 DNA is TGTGCCAGCAGTTCCCCCGAGGGGCCTGGGACTTACGAGGAGTACTTC. It codes for CASSSPEGPGTYEEYF.

Ten or more counts support this clonotype. This sequence joins TRBV19 and TRBJ2-3; D unresolved. V lost 3 bases to trimming and J lost 4 bases, with 2 bases between them. CDR1 is LNHDA and CDR2 is SQIVND in the germline V gene (reference sequence). CDR3 size: 11 residues. The CDR3 coding sequence is TGTGCCAGTAGTATGGCAGATACGCAGTATTTT. Encoded protein: CASSMADTQYF. Full variable domain (outside the CDR3, taken from reference TRBV19 and TRBJ2-3): DGGITQSPKYLFRKEGQNVTLSCEQNLNHDAMYWYRQDPGQGLRLIYYSQIVNDFQKGDIAEGYSVSREKKESFPLTVTSAQKNPTAFYLCASSMADTQYFGPGTRLTVL.

This rearrangement joins TRBV20-1 to TRBJ1-5; TRBD1 agrees at 9 bases. The J segment lost 5 bases and the V segment lost 6 bases, leaving 14 bases of the junction unmatched. CDR3 length equals 16 residues. Per germline, CDR1 DFQATT and CDR2 SNEGSKA (reference sequence). The CDR3 nucleotides read TGCAGTGCAGGCCGACCGGGACAGGGCCTCCATCAGCCCCAGCATTTT. Its translation is CSAGRPGQGLHQPQHF.

As for this clonotype: Being one base from a much bigger clone, this may be a read error. The chain joins TRBV7-2 to TRBJ1-5; D remains ambiguous. The CDR3 is 12 amino acids. V lost 5 bases and J lost 11, with 13 bases in between. Germline-derived CDR1 and CDR2 are SGHTA and FQGNSA. The chain's CDR3 is CASSPPTGAQHF. In DNA, the CDR3 is TGTGCCAGCAGCCCCCCTACTGGGGCCCAGCATTTT.

The V call is TRBV5-1, the J call TRBJ2-1; no clear D. Trimming removed 7 bases at V and 10 bases at J, with 15 bases between. The CDR3 extends over 12 amino acids. From germline, CDR1 is SGHRS and CDR2 YFSETQ. CDR3 sequence: CASGVLTTEQFF. The CDR3 DNA follows: TGCGCCAGCGGAGTCCTGACAACGGAGCAGTTCTTC.

CDR3 sequence reads: CSATGQFLRGTEGVPTDTQYF. DNA for the CDR3: TGCAGTGCTACTGGACAGTTCTTGAGGGGGACCGAAGGCGTCCCCACAGATACGCAGTATTTT. The chain couples TRBV20-1 to TRBJ2-3, with D tentatively TRBD1 (6 bases). Trimming stripped 4 bases from V and 2 bases from J, with 34 bases between. Germline V gives CDR1 DFQATT, CDR2 SNEGSKA (reference sequence). The length of the CDR3 is 21 residues.

This clonotype turned up a few times. The J gene is TRBJ2-7, the V gene TRBV19; no reliable D call. Looked up from germline, CDR1 is LNHDA and CDR2 is SQIVND (reference sequence). The germline V and J ends were trimmed by 1 base and 0 bases, with 4 bases remaining between them. The CDR3 runs to 13 residues. CDR3 residues: CASSIGTSYEQYF. DNA for the CDR3: TGTGCCAGTAGTATAGGGACCTCCTACGAGCAGTACTTC.

This chain joins TRBV6-1 and TRBJ2-7; no firm D call. Germline V gene lookup returns CDR1 MNHNS and CDR2 SASEGT. V was pared by 8 bases and J by 12 bases, with 20 bases between. The CDR3 loop spans 12 amino acids. CDR3: CASGDLMNTRYF. The CDR3 bases are TGTGCCAGCGGAGATCTCATGAATACGCGGTACTTC.

This clonotype has a handful of counts. Written as DNA, the CDR3 is TGTGCCAGCAGCTCCCTACGGCTAACTAGGCGCAATGAGCAGTTCTTC. It translates to CASSSLRLTRRNEQFF. The rearrangement links TRBV11-2 to TRBJ2-1; D is possibly TRBD2 (5 bases). The CDR3 sequence is 16 residues long. The germline V and J ends were trimmed by 4 bases and 6 bases, with 19 bases remaining between them. Germline CDR1 reads SGHAT; CDR2 reads FQNNGV.

This clonotype was picked up many times. The chain joins TRBV24-1 to TRBJ2-3, with no clear D. This CDR3 region has 12 residues. The germline V gene encodes CDR1 KGHDR and CDR2 SFDVKD. Between the trimmed V and J ends, which lost 3 bases and 5 bases, there was a span of 5 bases. The CDR3 DNA follows: TGTGCCACCAGTGATCTAGGAGATACGCAGTATTTT. It encodes CATSDLGDTQYF.

This clonotype was recorded a few times. Since a much larger clone is just one base distant, this may be a read error. The chain employs TRBV20-1 and TRBJ1-1; no reliable D call. The CDR3 has 11 residues. CDR1 and CDR2 (germline): DFQATT, SNEGSKA (reference sequence). Trimming removed 0 bases from V and 7 bases from J, with 6 bases in between. CDR3 bases: TGCAGTGCTAGAGAGGATCTTGAAGCTTTCTTT. The encoded protein is CSAREDLEAFF.

This clonotype was detected only a few times. Here the CDR3 DNA reads TGTGCCAGCAGCCCCGGGCCCAGGGCGAACACCGGGGAGCTGTTTTTT. It specifies CASSPGPRANTGELFF. The rearrangement uses TRBV28 and TRBJ2-2; D is perhaps TRBD1 (5 bases). The CDR3 loop spans 16 amino acids. V was trimmed by 6 bases and J by 0 bases, leaving 14 bases between them. Germline CDR1 and CDR2: MDHEN and SYDVKM.

CDR3 sequence reads: CASRPSVSSYKQYF. In DNA form, the CDR3 reads TGTGCCAGCAGGCCCTCCGTATCATCTTACAAGCAGTACTTC. The V gene is TRBV6-1, the J gene TRBJ2-7; D remains ambiguous. V was shortened by 6 bases and J by 8 bases, with 20 bases between the two germline ends. The germline gives CDR1 MNHNS, CDR2 SASEGT. This CDR3 comprises 14 residues.